These T cell receptor beta chains were read from a single sample in a study of cytomegalovirus exposure and HLA in healthy donors. Generated by immunoSEQ multiplex PCR, the TCRdb table keeps only in-frame clones and is missing some. The sample has over 100,000 clones, roughly 86% seen once. Material for sequencing was PBMCs. Source of these receptors: a man aged 30 to 39 in good health and CMV-seronegative. The CDR3 runs from the conserved cysteine through the conserved F or W. A D gene is named only where the DNA matches it firmly. Not all rows give a size; the values are once, few, many and, for expanded clones, a class.

size: -
J: TRBJ2-6
D: -
V: TRBV5-1
DNA: TGCGCCAGCAGCCTACAGAGTTACTCTGGGGCCAACGTCCTGACTTTC
CDR3: CASSLQSYSGANVLTF

size: -
J: TRBJ2-3
D: -
V: TRBV5-1
DNA: TGCGCCAGCAGCCTATACTACACCACCTCCACAGATACGCAGTATTTT
CDR3: CASSLYYTTSTDTQYF

size: -
J: TRBJ1-5
D: TRBD1
V: TRBV5-6
DNA: TGTGCCAGCAGCCTGCGCCAGGGGGGTTACTATCAGCCCCAGCATTTT
CDR3: CASSLRQGGYYQPQHF

size: -
J: TRBJ2-1
D: -
V: TRBV7-9
DNA: TGTGCCAGCACCCCAAGTCAGGAGCAGTTCTTC
CDR3: CASTPSQEQFF

size: -
J: TRBJ2-3
D: -
V: TRBV15
DNA: TGTGCCACCAGCGGAGGGGACAGCTCTTACACAGATACGCAGTATTTT
CDR3: CATSGGDSSYTDTQYF

size: -
J: TRBJ2-7
D: TRBD2
V: TRBV6-5
DNA: TGTGCCAGCAGTTACTCAGGGCTAGCGGGGGCCTACGAGCAGTACTTC
CDR3: CASSYSGLAGAYEQYF

size: -
J: TRBJ2-1
D: -
V: TRBV28
DNA: TGTGCCAGCAGACATGACACGAGAATAAACAATGAGCAGTTCTTC
CDR3: CASRHDTRINNEQFF

size: -
J: TRBJ2-5
D: -
V: TRBV19
DNA: TGTGCCAGTAGTATGCTGTCAGCGCCGGATCGGACCCAGTACTTC
CDR3: CASSMLSAPDRTQYF

size: -
J: TRBJ1-1
D: -
V: TRBV7-3
DNA: TGTGCCAGCAGCCGTACGAGAGACACTGAAGCTTTCTTT
CDR3: CASSRTRDTEAFF

size: -
J: TRBJ2-7
D: -
V: TRBV27
DNA: TGTGCCAGCAGTTTCTCACTATCCTACGAGCAGTACTTC
CDR3: CASSFSLSYEQYF

size: -
J: TRBJ2-3
D: TRBD2
V: TRBV4-1
DNA: TGCGCCAGCAGCCAAGATGGGACTAGGAAACTAAACACAGATACGCAGTATTTT
CDR3: CASSQDGTRKLNTDTQYF

size: few
J: TRBJ1-1
D: TRBD1
V: TRBV28
DNA: TGTGCCTGTAGGGGGCTGATGAACACTGAAGCTTTCTTT
CDR3: CACRGLMNTEAFF

size: -
J: TRBJ1-2
D: -
V: TRBV6-5
DNA: TGTGCCAGCAGGGTCCCGGGGGTATTCTATGGCTACACCTTC
CDR3: CASRVPGVFYGYTF

size: -
J: TRBJ1-5
D: -
V: TRBV2
DNA: TGTGCCAGCAGGGTGCTCAGGGGAGGGAATCAGCCCCAGCATTTT
CDR3: CASRVLRGGNQPQHF

size: -
J: TRBJ2-1
D: TRBD2
V: TRBV19
DNA: TGTGCCAGTAGTATGGACGGGACTAGCGGTTACAATGAGCAGTTCTTC
CDR3: CASSMDGTSGYNEQFF

size: -
J: TRBJ2-4
D: -
V: TRBV2
DNA: TGTGCCAGCAGTGAAGGGCCAGTAGCCAAAAACATTCAGTACTTC
CDR3: CASSEGPVAKNIQYF

size: once
J: TRBJ2-1
D: -
V: TRBV5-1
DNA: TGCGCCAGCAGCTTACTCCACGCCCAAGAGCAGTTCTTC
CDR3: CASSLLHAQEQFF

size: -
J: TRBJ1-1
D: -
V: TRBV28
DNA: TGTGCCAGCAGGGGCCTTCGCGGGGCCACTGAAGCTTTCTTT
CDR3: CASRGLRGATEAFF

size: -
J: TRBJ1-6
D: -
V: TRBV7-1
DNA: TGTGCCAGCAGCTTAGGACTCCCTGCACCCCTCCACTTT
CDR3: CASSLGLPAPLHF